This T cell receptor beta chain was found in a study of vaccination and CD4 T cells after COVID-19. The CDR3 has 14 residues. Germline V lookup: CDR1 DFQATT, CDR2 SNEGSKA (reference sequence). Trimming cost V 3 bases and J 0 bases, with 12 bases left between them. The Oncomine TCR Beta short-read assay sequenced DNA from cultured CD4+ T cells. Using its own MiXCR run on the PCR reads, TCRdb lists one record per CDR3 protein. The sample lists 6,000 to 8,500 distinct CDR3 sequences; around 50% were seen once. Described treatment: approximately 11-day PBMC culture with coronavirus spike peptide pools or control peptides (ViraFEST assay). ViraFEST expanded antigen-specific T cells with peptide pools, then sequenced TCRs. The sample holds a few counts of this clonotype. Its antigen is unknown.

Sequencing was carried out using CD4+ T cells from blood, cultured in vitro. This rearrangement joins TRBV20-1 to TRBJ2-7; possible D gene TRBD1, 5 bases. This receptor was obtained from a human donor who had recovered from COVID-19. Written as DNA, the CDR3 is TGCAGTGCTAGTCATCCACAGGCCTCCTACGAGCAGTACTTC. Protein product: CSASHPQASYEQYF.